This entry features one T cell receptor (beta chain) sequence. This specimen belongs to a study of blood T cell repertoires in COVID-19. Study information: Sources were T cells, B-cell-depleted T cells, or PBMCs; the material itself was cDNA or gDNA.

Participants were aged 18 to 89 years, lived in about 26 US areas, and enrolled virtually. The CDR3 spans 15 residues. The germline V and J ends were trimmed by 7 bases and 0 bases, with 10 bases remaining between them. CDR1 and CDR2 from the germline V gene are MDHEN and SYDVKM. Under the authors' procedure: Estimated nucleated cell counts came from reference gene primer amplification. Sequenced by immunoSEQ multiplex PCR; TCRdb stores in-frame clones only, minus some. The V and J calls and the clone size are those of that table, but D and trimming were determined from the DNA. Of 200,000 to 250,000 clones in the sample, 80% to 90% were seen once.

The receptor was isolated from a man aged 18 to 35 with acute COVID-19. The sample consisted of PBMCs or T cells enriched from blood (not recorded which). V usage is TRBV28 and J usage is TRBJ1-6; D uncertain. Here the CDR3 reads CASTGESSYNSPLHF. DNA of the CDR3: TGTGCCAGCACAGGCGAGAGCTCCTATAATTCACCCCTCCACTTT.